The clone carrying this T cell receptor (beta chain) was counted only a few times. What it binds is unknown. This specimen comes from a study of shared clonotypes between healthy human individuals. Across the study: The study used three CD4 naive, three CD4 memory, two CD8 naive and one CD8 memory plate per donor. Notes on the study in general: Compared with memory subsets, naive subsets generally had larger estimated richness.

Data came from immunoSEQ multiplex PCR; TCRdb stores just in-frame clones and leaves some out. The profile shows 600,000 to 750,000 clones, 72% of them singletons. Material for sequencing was memory CD4+ T cells sorted from blood. The subset here: CD45RA-negative fraction. This TCR was sampled from a woman aged 25 to 39 in good health.

CDR3 amino acids: CASSLDSLQDLKLFF. The CDR3 DNA sequence: TGCGCCAGCAGCTTGGACTCTCTACAGGACTTAAAACTGTTTTTT. The genes are TRBV5-1 and TRBJ1-4; TRBD1 is a possible D gene (5 bases). V lost 0 bases and J 10 bases, leaving 16 bases between the germline ends. This CDR3 spans 15 amino acids. The germline CDR1 and CDR2 sequences are SGHRS and YFSETQ.